The 18 T cell receptor beta chains in this list originate from one sample, sequenced in a study of T cells in Graves' hyperthyroidism and ophthalmopathy. RNA transcripts provided the source from which TCR beta CDR3 regions were amplified. When the TCR CDR3 underwent first-round RT-PCR, the HTBI primer set was used. Each CDR3 protein is one row after TCRdb ran MiXCR on the multiplex PCR reads. The data contain under 350,000 distinct CDR3 sequences, roughly an eighth of them singletons. Sequencing input: blood. The receptors come from a woman in her forties with Graves' ophthalmopathy.

With respect to this clonotype: One junction end disagrees with the germline gene, perhaps due to a read error. The V and J genes are TRBV15 and TRBJ1-2; D call uncertain. This CDR3 comprises 13 residues. CDR1 and CDR2 (germline): LNHNV, YYDKDF (reference sequence). CDR3 sequence reads: CATSRGVGYGYAF. The CDR3 coding sequence is TGTGCCACCAGCAGAGGTGTAGGCTATGGCTACGCCTTC.

This clonotype has ten or more counts. The V gene is TRBV6-2 or TRBV6-3, the J gene TRBJ2-3; 7 bases agree with TRBD2. Per germline, CDR1 MNHEY and CDR2 SVGEGT. CDR3 length: 16 residues. Unmatched junction bases numbered 13, after V lost 2 bases and J lost 8 bases. CDR3 sequence: CASSYMREFYSATQYF. The CDR3 region has the DNA TGTGCCAGCAGTTACATGCGGGAGTTTTATAGTGCTACGCAGTATTTT.

The chain links TRBV5-1 to TRBJ1-1; D is uncertain. Germline V CDR1 and CDR2: SGHRS, YFSETQ. V was cut by 4 bases and J by 1 base, with 17 bases left in between. The CDR3 is made up of 16 amino acids. The CDR3 nucleotides read TGCGCCAGCAGCCCCTGGGGTAAGGCCTCGAACACTGAAGCTTTCTTT. Its translation: CASSPWGKASNTEAFF.

The chain employs TRBV25-1 and TRBJ1-4; TRBD1 is a possible D gene (5 bases). There are 14 residues in the CDR3. The ends were cut back, 4 bases at V and 8 bases at J, with 14 bases in the middle. CDR1 is MGHDK and CDR2 is SYGVNS in the germline V gene. The CDR3 region is CASSGLAGREKLFF. The CDR3 nucleotides read TGTGCCAGCAGTGGGTTGGCAGGGCGCGAAAAACTGTTTTTT.

This clonotype was seen repeatedly, ten times or more. The CDR3 DNA reads as TGTGCCAGCAGCTCCGAGCCGAGACAGGGGGCAGGCAATCAGCCCCAGCATTTT. Its protein product is CASSSEPRQGAGNQPQHF. The chain has TRBV7-3 and TRBJ1-5, with TRBD1 matching over 10 bases. The CDR3 is made up of 18 amino acids. Germline V lookup: CDR1 SGHTA, CDR2 FQGTGA. V lost 4 bases and J lost 2; bases outside the gene matches: 11.

This clonotype turned up a few times. This chain connects TRBV2 to TRBJ1-5; no reliable D call. The CDR3 spans 15 residues. Germline CDR1 reads SNHLY; CDR2 reads FYNNEI. V was clipped by 6 bases and J by 6 bases, with 18 bases between them. The CDR3 sequence: CASRVGSGLGQPQHF. CDR3 coding DNA: TGTGCCAGCAGAGTCGGGTCCGGGCTGGGTCAGCCCCAGCATTTT.

This clonotype was detected a few times. This rearrangement joins TRBV6-1 to TRBJ1-3; D is unclear. Germline V gene lookup returns CDR1 MNHNS and CDR2 SASEGT. The CDR3 covers 14 residues. Trimming stripped 10 bases from V and 0 bases from J, with 13 bases between. CDR3 in amino acids: CATAEPYSGNTIYF. CDR3 DNA sequence: TGTGCCACCGCCGAGCCCTACTCTGGAAACACCATATATTTT.

This clonotype was recorded many times. The chain combines TRBV11-2 with TRBJ1-1; tentative D call: TRBD1 (5 bases). CDR3 size: 15 residues. CDR1 is SGHAT and CDR2 is FQNNGV in the germline V gene. Trimming took off 1 base at V and 5 bases at J, with 14 bases between the two ends. CDR3 DNA: TGTGCCAGCAGCTTAGTCGCGGGGGTGCAAACTGAAGCTTTCTTT. Translating it yields CASSLVAGVQTEAFF.

This clonotype was observed a few times. V gene TRBV7-2 combines with J gene TRBJ2-1; 7 bases line up with TRBD2. CDR1 is SGHTA, CDR2 FQGNSA, per germline. The CDR3 covers 16 residues. V was clipped by 0 bases and J by 5 bases; unmatched bases: 7. The CDR3 sequence: CASSLALTGGNNEQFF. The CDR3 coding sequence is TGTGCCAGCAGCTTAGCGCTGACGGGAGGCAACAATGAGCAGTTCTTC.

The DNA for the CDR3 is TGTGCCAGCAGTTTCCCCCAGGGCAATCAGCCCCAGCATTTT. It yields the protein CASSFPQGNQPQHF. V is TRBV28 and J is TRBJ1-5, with unresolved D. Germline loops: CDR1 MDHEN, CDR2 SYDVKM. The CDR3 is 14 residues long. V dropped 3 bases and J dropped 2 bases, with 8 bases sitting between them.

In its sample, this clonotype was seen a few times. The V and J genes are TRBV27 and TRBJ2-3, with D unclear. Germline CDR1 reads MNHEY; CDR2 reads SMNVEV (reference sequence). CDR3 length: 15 residues. With 4 bases removed from V and 4 bases from J, the gap between germline ends came to 15 bases. The CDR3 DNA sequence: TGTGCCAGCAGTTCCGGCCACCCGGTGGCAGATACGCAGTATTTT. Translation: CASSSGHPVADTQYF.

Only a few counts were recorded for this clonotype. The chain links TRBV5-1 to TRBJ2-3, with 7 bases lining up with TRBD1. Germline lookup yields CDR1 SGHRS and CDR2 YFSETQ. J gave up 3 bases and V 2 bases, and 3 bases lay outside the gene matches. The CDR3 has 14 amino acids. The CDR3 DNA reads as TGCGCCAGCAGCTTACCGGGACAGACAGATACGCAGTATTTT. Translated: CASSLPGQTDTQYF.

The chain combines TRBV6-9 with TRBJ2-1; 7 bases align to TRBD1. This CDR3 spans 15 amino acids. With V trimmed by 4 bases and J by 9 bases, 12 bases remained unmatched. The germline gives CDR1 MNHGY, CDR2 SVAAGI. CDR3 nucleotide sequence: TGTGCCAGCAGTTTTAGGGCAGGGGGAAGGGGTGAGCAGTTCTTC. This codes for CASSFRAGGRGEQFF.

In its sample, this clonotype was seen many times. V is TRBV11-2 and J is TRBJ2-1; D is unresolved. This CDR3 spans 10 amino acids. The germline gives CDR1 SGHAT, CDR2 FQNNGV. Trimming took off 6 bases at V and 7 bases at J, with 4 bases between the two ends. CDR3 residues: CASRGNEQFF. CDR3 DNA sequence: TGTGCCAGCAGAGGGAATGAGCAGTTCTTC.

V is TRBV2 and J is TRBJ1-5; unclear D gene. The CDR3 covers 12 residues. V lost 4 bases, J lost 9 bases, and 10 bases lay in between. Germline values: CDR1 SNHLY, CDR2 FYNNEI. The CDR3 DNA reads as TGTGCCAGCAGTGGATCGGCTCTGCCCCAGCATTTT. Protein: CASSGSALPQHF.

This chain joins TRBV4-1 and TRBJ2-7, with a weak D call TRBD2 (5 bases). CDR1 is MGHRA, CDR2 YSYEKL, per germline. V shed 6 bases and J shed 3 bases, with 15 bases lying between them. The CDR3 runs 14 residues. The CDR3 sequence is CASSLAGSGYEQYF. CDR3 DNA sequence: TGCGCCAGCAGTCTCGCTGGGAGTGGCTACGAGCAGTACTTC.

The V gene is TRBV19, the J gene TRBJ1-1; weak D call: TRBD1 (5 bases). The germline V and J ends were trimmed by 3 bases and 4 bases, with 15 bases remaining between them. This CDR3 is 15 amino acids long. Germline CDR1 and CDR2: LNHDA and SQIVND (reference sequence). The CDR3 sequence is CASSIPPDGGTEAFF. CDR3 bases: TGTGCCAGTAGTATCCCTCCCGATGGGGGCACTGAAGCTTTCTTT.

This clonotype was picked up many times. The chain combines TRBV4-1 with TRBJ2-3, with 9 bases that match TRBD1. Germline V CDR1 and CDR2: MGHRA, YSYEKL. V shed 5 bases and J 4 bases; nucleotides not matched to a gene: 13. The length of the CDR3 is 17 residues. Here the CDR3 DNA reads TGCGCCAGCAGCTTGGACGGGACGCGACAGGGGGCAGATACGCAGTATTTT. This encodes CASSLDGTRQGADTQYF.